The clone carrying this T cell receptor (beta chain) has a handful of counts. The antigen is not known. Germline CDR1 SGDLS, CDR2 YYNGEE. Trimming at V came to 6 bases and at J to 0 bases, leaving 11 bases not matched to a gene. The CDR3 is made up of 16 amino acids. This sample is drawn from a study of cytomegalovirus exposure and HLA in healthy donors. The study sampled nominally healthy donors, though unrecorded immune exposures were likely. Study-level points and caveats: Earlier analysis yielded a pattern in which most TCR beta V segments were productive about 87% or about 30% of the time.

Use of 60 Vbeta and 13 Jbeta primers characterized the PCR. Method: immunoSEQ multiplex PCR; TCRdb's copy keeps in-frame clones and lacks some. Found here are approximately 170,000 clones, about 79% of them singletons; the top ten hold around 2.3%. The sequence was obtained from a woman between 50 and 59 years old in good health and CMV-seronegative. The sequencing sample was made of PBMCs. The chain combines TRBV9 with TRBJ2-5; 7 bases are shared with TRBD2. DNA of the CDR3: TGTGCCAGCACCCCTGGTGGGGGGGAATACCAAGAGACCCAGTACTTC. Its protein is CASTPGGGEYQETQYF.